These 21 T cell receptor beta chains were sequenced from one sample in a study of response to subunit inactivated influenza vaccine. TCRdb called the RT-PCR reads again in MiXCR, with one record for every CDR3 protein. The table lists around 540,000 distinct CDR3 sequences, approximately 12% of them singletons. The material was PBMCs from blood, obtained on the day of vaccination. The receptor set was obtained from a man aged 45-65 years who received an inactivated influenza vaccine.

A remark on this clonotype: At one end, the junction sequence differs from germline, possibly due to a read error. V usage is TRBV12-3 or TRBV12-4 and J usage is TRBJ2-1, with a possible D match to TRBD2 (7 bases). The CDR3 extends over 18 amino acids. CDR3 nucleotides: TGTGCCCGCAGTTCCCTATACGGGGGGCCGAGCTCCTACAATGAGCAGTTCTTC. Protein: CARSSLYGGPSSYNEQFF.

This clonotype occurred a few times. The chain combines TRBV5-1 with TRBJ2-2, with 12 bases lining up with TRBD2. This CDR3 region has 16 residues. V lost 4 bases and J lost 3; bases outside the gene matches: 4. CDR1 and CDR2 from the germline V gene are SGHRS and YFSETQ. The CDR3 DNA sequence: TGCGCCAGCAGCGGCGGACTAGCGGGGCACACCGGGGAGCTGTTTTTT. It specifies CASSGGLAGHTGELFF. Supplemented by reference TRBV5-1 and TRBJ2-2, the full variable domain reads KAGVTQTPRYLIKTRGQQVTLSCSPISGHRSVSWYQQTPGQGLQFLFEYFSETQRNKGNFPGRFSGRQFSNSRSEMNVSTLELGDSALYLCASSGGLAGHTGELFFGEGSRLTVL.

This chain joins TRBV6-2 or TRBV6-3 and TRBJ2-2; D not resolved. V gave up 8 bases and J gave up 6 bases, with 13 bases separating them. Germline V CDR1 and CDR2: MNHEY, SVGEGT. The CDR3 contains 13 residues. CDR3 sequence (DNA): TGTGCCAGCCGCACCACGCGACCCGGGGAGCTGTTTTTT. Translating it yields CASRTTRPGELFF.

This clonotype has ten or more counts. The chain employs TRBV11-1 and TRBJ2-2; D ambiguous. Trimming removed 5 bases at V and 1 base at J, with 14 bases between. The CDR3 contains 16 residues. The germline gives CDR1 SGHAT, CDR2 FQDESV (reference sequence). The CDR3 sequence is CASSQRLGQNTGELFF. The CDR3 DNA is TGTGCCAGCAGCCAACGCTTAGGGCAGAACACCGGGGAGCTGTTTTTT.

The sample holds a few counts of this clonotype. This sequence joins TRBV3-1 and TRBJ2-1, with D perhaps given as TRBD1 or TRBD2 (8 bases each). Germline CDR1 is LGHDT and CDR2 is YNNKEL (reference sequence). Trimming removed 4 bases at V and 5 bases at J, with 15 bases between. This CDR3 is 15 amino acids long. This chain's CDR3 is CASSLAGQVNNEQFF. The CDR3, as DNA: TGTGCCAGCAGCCTAGCGGGACAGGTAAACAATGAGCAGTTCTTC.

This chain links TRBV7-2 with TRBJ1-1, with D perhaps TRBD1 (5 bases). The CDR3 has 15 residues. The V gene lost 5 bases and the J gene lost 1 base, with 14 bases spanning the gap. CDR1 is SGHTA, CDR2 FQGNSA, per germline. CDR3 bases: TGTGCCAGCAGCCGGGACGGCCTAGGGAACACTGAAGCTTTCTTT. It yields the protein CASSRDGLGNTEAFF.

This clonotype came up many times. The chain uses TRBV5-6 and TRBJ2-4; D might be TRBD1 (5 bases). The CDR3 is 15 residues long. Trimming took 1 base from V and 7 from J, leaving 15 bases between them. Germline values: CDR1 SGHDT, CDR2 YYEEEE. CDR3 in DNA: TGTGCCAGCAGCTTGTCTGGGGCAGGGATGAACATTCAGTACTTC. Its translation: CASSLSGAGMNIQYF.

This clonotype showed up just a few times. The chain combines TRBV2 with TRBJ1-6; no reliable D call. Germline values: CDR1 SNHLY, CDR2 FYNNEI. V was pared by 7 bases and J by 8 bases, with 12 bases between. The CDR3 has 13 amino acids. The CDR3 is CASTAERDSPLHF. CDR3 nucleotides: TGTGCCAGCACCGCCGAGCGGGATTCACCCCTCCACTTT.

This clonotype was found many times. The genes are TRBV3-1 and TRBJ2-3; 8 nucleotides match TRBD2. Unmatched junction bases numbered 5, after V lost 4 bases and J lost 2 bases. The CDR3 runs to 15 residues. The V gene's germline CDR1 is LGHDT and CDR2 YNNKEL (reference sequence). The CDR3 DNA follows: TGTGCCAGCAGCCTGGCTAGCGGGCTCACAGATACGCAGTATTTT. Its translation is CASSLASGLTDTQYF.

This clonotype was recorded many times. The chain is built from TRBV20-1 and TRBJ2-1; 7 bases are a match to TRBD2. V lost 5 bases, J lost 0 bases, and 10 bases stayed unmatched. This CDR3 is 16 amino acids long. Germline V gene lookup returns CDR1 DFQATT and CDR2 SNEGSKA (reference sequence). The CDR3 region has the DNA TGCAGTGCTGGGAAGCGGGGCCGCCACTCCTACAATGAGCAGTTCTTC. Translated: CSAGKRGRHSYNEQFF.

This clonotype was seen more than once but under ten times. The CDR3 coding sequence is TGTGCCAGCAGACAAAACAGGGAGAAGGAAGCTTTCTTT. Translated: CASRQNREKEAFF. This rearrangement joins TRBV6-1 to TRBJ1-1; a weak D match, TRBD1 (6 bases). The V gene lost 6 bases and the J gene lost 8 bases, with 16 bases spanning the gap. Germline V gene lookup returns CDR1 MNHNS and CDR2 SASEGT. This CDR3 is 13 amino acids long.

In DNA form, the CDR3 reads TGTGCCAGCAGCCCTCCCGGGACTAGCGGGGGTAGGGGCAATGAGCAGTTCTTC. It specifies CASSPPGTSGGRGNEQFF. This chain connects TRBV11-2 to TRBJ2-1, with 14 bases matching TRBD2. V lost 5 bases, J lost 6 bases, and 12 bases stayed unmatched. CDR1 is SGHAT, CDR2 FQNNGV, per germline. This CDR3 region has 18 residues. The full variable domain, its missing parts supplied by reference TRBV11-2 and TRBJ2-1, is EAGVAQSPRYKIIEKRQSVAFWCNPISGHATLYWYQQILGQGPKLLIQFQNNGVVDDSQLPKDRFSAERLKGVDSTLKIQPAKLEDSAVYLCASSPPGTSGGRGNEQFFGPGTRLTVL.

This clonotype was seen a few times. The V gene is TRBV21-1, the J gene TRBJ2-1; TRBD1, the table's D call, was not compared with the DNA. TRBV21-1 is a recognized pseudogene. There are 16 residues in the CDR3. DNA of the CDR3: TGTGCCAGCAGGAGAATAGACAGGGGTGGTTACAATGAGCAGTTCTTC. Translation gives CASRRIDRGGYNEQFF.

The table lists this clonotype with many counts. The junction and the germline gene differ at one end; a read error may be behind it. The J gene is TRBJ2-2, the V gene TRBV7-2; D is ambiguous. CDR1 is SGHTA and CDR2 is FQGNSA in the germline V gene. The CDR3 consists of 13 residues. Here the CDR3 reads CASSLARTGELFF. The CDR3 DNA is TGCGCCAGCAGCTTGGCCAGGACCGGGGAGCTGTTTTTT.

This clonotype has a handful of counts. This chain's CDR3 is CASSFWGVRTDIAKNIQYF. The CDR3 DNA reads TGTGCCAGCAGCTTTTGGGGGGTGAGGACAGATATAGCCAAAAACATTCAGTACTTC. The chain carries TRBV5-6 and TRBJ2-4; D is perhaps TRBD1 or TRBD2 (6 bases each). The germline V gene encodes CDR1 SGHDT and CDR2 YYEEEE. This CDR3 has 19 amino acids. Trimming shortened V by 2 bases and J by 0 bases, and 21 bases separated the two germline ends.

The chain links TRBV7-2 to TRBJ1-5; D is ambiguous. The V and J ends lost 2 bases and 3 bases respectively, with 8 bases between them. Germline V gene lookup returns CDR1 SGHTA and CDR2 FQGNSA. The CDR3 length is 14 residues. This chain's CDR3 is CASSLSRNNQPQHF. CDR3 nucleotides: TGTGCCAGCAGCTTATCCAGGAACAATCAGCCCCAGCATTTT.

The rearrangement joins TRBV7-9 to TRBJ1-1, with D possibly being TRBD1 (6 bases). Germline CDR1 and CDR2: SEHNR and FQNEAQ (reference sequence). V gave up 5 bases and J gave up 9 bases, with 13 bases separating them. The CDR3 covers 12 residues. The CDR3 protein is CASSALQGKAFF. The CDR3 DNA reads TGTGCCAGCAGCGCATTACAGGGAAAAGCTTTCTTT.

Only a few counts were recorded for this clonotype. J is TRBJ2-2 and V is TRBV28, with D perhaps assigned TRBD1 or TRBD2 (5 bases each). Germline lookup yields CDR1 MDHEN and CDR2 SYDVKM. Trimming shortened V by 5 bases and J by 5 bases, and 15 bases separated the two germline ends. The CDR3 covers 15 residues. CDR3 sequence reads: CASSPSRGRTGELFF. As DNA, the CDR3 is TGTGCCAGCAGTCCCAGCCGGGGACGAACCGGGGAGCTGTTTTTT.

This clonotype was observed many times. This chain links TRBV7-9 with TRBJ2-7; D is ambiguous. Germline V gene lookup returns CDR1 SEHNR and CDR2 FQNEAQ (reference sequence). This CDR3 comprises 15 residues. With 5 bases removed from V and 2 bases from J, the gap between germline ends came to 16 bases. The DNA of the CDR3 is TGTGCCAGCAGCCAAGCCAGCAGTGGACCCTACGAGCAGTACTTC. Translated: CASSQASSGPYEQYF.

This chain joins TRBV2 and TRBJ2-7, with 9 positions matching TRBD2. Germline CDR1 SNHLY, CDR2 FYNNEI. J was trimmed by 6 bases and V by 3 bases; bases with no gene match: 0. CDR3 length: 12 amino acids. The CDR3 is CASSEGLAEQYF. The CDR3 bases are TGTGCCAGCAGTGAGGGACTAGCCGAGCAGTACTTC.

V usage is TRBV29-1 and J usage is TRBJ2-1; 13 positions agree with TRBD2. The J segment lost 6 bases and the V segment lost 5 bases, leaving 7 bases of the junction unmatched. The CDR3 runs 15 residues. Germline values: CDR1 SQVTM, CDR2 ANQGSEA. CDR3: CSVLGLAGVGNEQFF. The CDR3 nucleotides are TGCAGCGTTTTAGGACTAGCGGGAGTAGGCAATGAGCAGTTCTTC.